Below, 32 T cell receptor beta chains from the same sample are listed, as sequenced in a study of T cell responses to AZD1222 COVID-19 vaccine. Measured with immunoSEQ multiplex PCR; TCRdb has only the in-frame clones, and not every one. This sample yields 150,000 to 200,000 clones, of which roughly nine tenths are seen a single time; approximately 3.4% belongs to the top ten. The sequences come from peripheral blood, collected 28 days after the second AZD1222 dose. The receptor source for this set is an adult who received the AZD1222 COVID-19 vaccine.

The V gene is TRBV6-5, the J gene TRBJ1-2; D possibly corresponds to TRBD1 (6 bases). The CDR3 consists of 14 residues. With 7 bases removed from V and 2 bases from J, the gap between germline ends came to 14 bases. From germline, CDR1 is MNHEY and CDR2 SVGAGI. Written as DNA, the CDR3 is TGTGCCAGCACCCCACTAGGGGGAAACTATGGCTACACCTTC. Translated: CASTPLGGNYGYTF.

V is TRBV6-5 and J is TRBJ2-2; D is possibly TRBD2 (5 bases). This CDR3 contains 15 residues. Germline CDR1 MNHEY, CDR2 SVGAGI. The germline V and J ends were trimmed by 0 bases and 9 bases, with 14 bases remaining between them. CDR3 nucleotide sequence: TGTGCCAGCAGTTACTCCAGCGGAAACCAGCGGGAGCTGTTTTTT. It yields the protein CASSYSSGNQRELFF.

The chain couples TRBV28 to TRBJ2-7, with a possible D match to TRBD2 (5 bases). V was trimmed by 6 bases and J by 2 bases, leaving 17 bases between them. The CDR3 runs to 15 residues. Per germline, CDR1 MDHEN and CDR2 SYDVKM. The CDR3 spells CASSTRGISAYEQYF. The CDR3, as DNA: TGTGCCAGCAGCACTCGAGGGATTTCGGCCTACGAGCAGTACTTC.

J is TRBJ1-6 and V is TRBV27; tentatively, D is TRBD1 (5 bases). Looked up from germline, CDR1 is MNHEY and CDR2 is SMNVEV (reference sequence). CDR3 length: 15 amino acids. Trimming shortened V by 5 bases and J by 9 bases, and 17 bases separated the two germline ends. CDR3: CASSPRGLGASPLHF. CDR3 DNA: TGTGCCAGCAGTCCCCGGGGGTTAGGGGCTTCACCCCTCCACTTT.

This chain links TRBV28 with TRBJ2-7; D gene ambiguous. Trimming shortened V by 2 bases and J by 6 bases, and 11 bases separated the two germline ends. This CDR3 has 13 amino acids. Germline values: CDR1 MDHEN, CDR2 SYDVKM. The CDR3: CASSLRPGREQYF. The CDR3 DNA reads TGTGCCAGCAGTTTACGTCCTGGGCGCGAGCAGTACTTC.

The chain employs TRBV6-2 or TRBV6-3 and TRBJ2-1; 7 nucleotides agree with TRBD2. There are 15 residues in the CDR3. Germline loops: CDR1 MNHEY, CDR2 SVGEGT. V gave up 4 bases and J gave up 4 bases; unmatched junction bases: 7. The chain's CDR3 is CASSSRTGGYNEQFF. Written as DNA, the CDR3 is TGTGCCAGCAGTTCCCGCACGGGAGGATACAATGAGCAGTTCTTC.

V gene TRBV4-2 combines with J gene TRBJ2-2, with unresolved D. V lost 3 bases and J 7 bases, leaving 15 bases between the germline ends. The germline gives CDR1 LGHNA, CDR2 YNFKEQ. CDR3 length: 15 residues. DNA for the CDR3: TGTGCCAGCAGCCAGCCTCGGTCGGTTGACGGGGAGCTGTTTTTT. Translated: CASSQPRSVDGELFF.

As for this clone: The DNA is omitted, as the CDR3 cannot be located on it reliably, and the CDR3 follows TCRdb's listing. The chain is built from TRBV24-1 and TRBJ2-1; TRBD2, as called in the table, went unchecked against the DNA. Germline CDR1 and CDR2: KGHDR and SFDVKD. The CDR3 is 16 residues long, ends included. This CDR3 is CATSDLGTGSYNEQFF.

This clone was observed a handful of times. This chain connects TRBV6-1 to TRBJ2-7; tentatively, D is TRBD1 (6 bases). The CDR3 spans 13 residues. Trimming stripped 3 bases from V and 2 bases from J, with 8 bases between. Germline V lookup: CDR1 MNHNS, CDR2 SASEGT. The CDR3 reads CASSDGGPYEQYF. The DNA of the CDR3 is TGTGCCAGCAGTGATGGGGGCCCCTACGAGCAGTACTTC.

The V gene is TRBV2, the J gene TRBJ2-7; D uncertain. The V and J ends lost 4 bases and 2 bases respectively, with 9 bases between them. The CDR3 totals 13 residues. Germline loops: CDR1 SNHLY, CDR2 FYNNEI. CDR3 amino acids: CASSATVTYEQYF. In DNA form, the CDR3 reads TGTGCCAGCAGTGCTACAGTGACCTACGAGCAGTACTTC.

This clone has a handful of counts. The chain uses TRBV28 and TRBJ1-2, with 8 bases that match TRBD1. V dropped 6 bases and J dropped 6; count of bases not matched to a gene: 6. Germline-derived CDR1 and CDR2 are MDHEN and SYDVKM. The CDR3 has 13 amino acids. Here the CDR3 DNA reads TGTGCCAGCAGACCTCGGGACAGGCATGGCTACACCTTC. It yields the protein CASRPRDRHGYTF.

A single count supports this clone. This chain links TRBV11-3 with TRBJ2-5, with D possibly being TRBD2 (5 bases). There are 17 residues in the CDR3. V lost 1 base to trimming and J lost 1 base, with 16 bases between them. CDR1 SGHNT and CDR2 YENEEA come from the germline V gene. The CDR3 region has the DNA TGTGCCAGCAGCTTAGGTTATCGGGGTGGCAGCCAAGAGACCCAGTACTTC. Its protein is CASSLGYRGGSQETQYF.

The rearrangement joins TRBV9 to TRBJ2-3; TRBD1 agrees at 8 bases. CDR3 size: 15 residues. Trimming took 4 bases from V and 2 from J; bases not matched to a gene: 6. Germline assignment: CDR1 SGDLS and CDR2 YYNGEE. The DNA of the CDR3 is TGTGCCAGCAGCCGACAGGGGACCTACACAGATACGCAGTATTTT. Residues: CASSRQGTYTDTQYF.

This rearrangement joins TRBV30 to TRBJ1-6; possible D gene TRBD1, 5 bases. CDR3 length: 16 residues. Germline loops: CDR1 GTSNPN, CDR2 SVGIG (reference sequence). V was cut by 5 bases and J by 2 bases, with 16 bases left in between. The CDR3 DNA follows: TGTGCCTGGCTCGGGGCAGGAGCACCCTATAATTCACCCCTCCACTTT. This codes for CAWLGAGAPYNSPLHF.

This chain joins TRBV2 and TRBJ1-6; maybe TRBD1 (5 bases). Trimming cost V 1 base and J 10 bases, with 14 bases left between them. In germline, CDR1 is SNHLY, CDR2 FYNNEI. The CDR3 contains 15 residues. CDR3 nucleotide sequence: TGTGCCAGCAGTGAAGGTGCAGGGTGGAAATCACCCCTCCACTTT. Translating gives CASSEGAGWKSPLHF.

The rearrangement uses TRBV7-9 and TRBJ2-3, with D possibly called TRBD1 or TRBD2 (5 bases each). CDR1 is SEHNR, CDR2 FQNEAQ, per germline (reference sequence). This CDR3 has 13 residues. With 5 bases removed from V and 4 bases from J, the gap between germline ends came to 10 bases. The CDR3 coding sequence is TGTGCCAGCAGCCTGAGGGGTCCAGATACGCAGTATTTT. Amino acids: CASSLRGPDTQYF.

This chain joins TRBV19 and TRBJ1-1; TRBD1 agrees at 8 bases. The CDR3 loop spans 13 amino acids. The germline V gene encodes CDR1 LNHDA and CDR2 SQIVND (reference sequence). V dropped 11 bases and J dropped 3; count of bases not matched to a gene: 8. CDR3 sequence: CAGAATGDTEAFF. CDR3 sequence (DNA): TGTGCCGGCGCGGCGACAGGGGACACTGAAGCTTTCTTT.

The gene calls are TRBV7-9 and TRBJ1-6, with 7 bases fitting TRBD1. This CDR3 region has 16 residues. After removal of 5 bases from V and 9 bases from J, the junction contained 13 bases not matched to a gene. Germline V gene lookup returns CDR1 SEHNR and CDR2 FQNEAQ (reference sequence). As DNA, the CDR3 is TGTGCCAGCAGCCCCCGAAAAGGCCAGGGGGTTTCACCCCTCCACTTT. Translating it yields CASSPRKGQGVSPLHF.

The genes are TRBV3-1 (or the pseudogene TRBV3-2) and TRBJ2-7; D remains ambiguous. Trimming shortened V by 4 bases and J by 2 bases, and 9 bases separated the two germline ends. The germline V gene has CDR1 LGHDT and CDR2 YNNKEL (reference sequence). This CDR3 is built from 13 residues. The CDR3 reads CASSPGITYEQYF. The CDR3 DNA reads as TGTGCCAGCAGCCCTGGAATTACCTACGAGCAGTACTTC.

The chain combines TRBV28 with TRBJ1-4; a possible D gene is TRBD1 (5 bases). The CDR3 spans 16 residues. Between the trimmed V and J ends, which lost 2 bases and 7 bases, there was a span of 17 bases. Germline values: CDR1 MDHEN, CDR2 SYDVKM. The CDR3 DNA reads TGTGCCAGCAGTTTACTCGGGCTGGGGGGTTCTGAAAAACTGTTTTTT. The encoded protein is CASSLLGLGGSEKLFF. Looking up the rest from reference TRBV28 and TRBJ1-4 gives the full variable domain: DVKVTQSSRYLVKRTGEKVFLECVQDMDHENMFWYRQDPGLGLRLIYFSYDVKMKEKGDIPEGYSVSREKKERFSLILESASTNQTSMYLCASSLLGLGGSEKLFFGSGTQLSVL.

The chain has TRBV19 and TRBJ2-4; D call uncertain. Between the trimmed V and J ends, which lost 5 bases and 11 bases, there was a span of 13 bases. The CDR3 spans 12 residues. Germline loops: CDR1 LNHDA, CDR2 SQIVND (reference sequence). The CDR3 sequence is CASSSPVRVQYF. Here the CDR3 DNA reads TGTGCCAGTAGTTCTCCCGTCAGAGTTCAGTACTTC.

The gene calls are TRBV7-3 and TRBJ2-2; D possibly corresponds to TRBD1 (5 bases). Trimming took 2 bases from V and 5 from J, leaving 9 bases between them. CDR3 length equals 14 residues. The germline CDR1 and CDR2 sequences are SGHTA and FQGTGA. The CDR3 region has the DNA TGTGCCAGCAGCTTAGGCAGGACAACCGGGGAGCTGTTTTTT. Encoded protein: CASSLGRTTGELFF.

The genes are TRBV18 and TRBJ1-1; D uncertain. Trimming cost V 2 bases and J 5 bases, with 18 bases left between them. Germline V gene data show CDR1 as KGHSH and CDR2 as LQKENI. CDR3 length: 16 amino acids. CDR3 protein: CASSPSGNGVKTEAFF. CDR3 nucleotide sequence: TGTGCCAGCTCACCAAGTGGGAATGGGGTAAAGACTGAAGCTTTCTTT.

The rearrangement uses TRBV7-2 and TRBJ2-7; the match to TRBD2 covers 8 bases. Germline CDR1 is SGHTA and CDR2 is FQGNSA. The V gene end was trimmed by 1 base and the J gene end by 1 base; junction bases not matched to a gene: 6. The CDR3 spans 16 residues. The CDR3 bases are TGTGCCAGCAGCTTAGGACTAGCGTTGACTTCCTACGAGCAGTACTTC. Translating gives CASSLGLALTSYEQYF.

The J gene is TRBJ2-7, the V gene TRBV6-2 or TRBV6-3, with 11 bases fitting TRBD1. The CDR3 covers 14 residues. Per the germline V gene, CDR1 is MNHEY and CDR2 is SVGEGT. Losses at the gene ends were 2 bases for V and 5 bases for J; bases not matched to a gene: 2. In DNA, the CDR3 is TGTGCCAGCAGTTACCGGGGACAGGGGGACGAGCAGTACTTC. This codes for CASSYRGQGDEQYF.

CDR3 sequence reads: CASSLAGMETQYF. CDR3 coding DNA: TGTGCCAGCAGTTTGGCGGGAATGGAGACCCAGTACTTC. This chain uses TRBV28 with TRBJ2-5; perhaps TRBD2 as D (6 bases). Germline V lookup: CDR1 MDHEN, CDR2 SYDVKM. The V gene lost 3 bases and the J gene lost 5 bases, with 10 bases spanning the gap. The length of the CDR3 is 13 residues.

The genes are TRBV4-1 and TRBJ1-2; a possible D gene is TRBD1 (6 bases). The CDR3 is 15 amino acids. Germline V gene data show CDR1 as MGHRA and CDR2 as YSYEKL. V lost 5 bases, J lost 3 bases, and 16 bases lay in between. CDR3 region: CASSSGQRGDYGYTF. The CDR3 nucleotides read TGCGCCAGCAGCTCTGGACAGAGGGGTGACTATGGCTACACCTTC.

The chain employs TRBV28 and TRBJ1-2; 7 bases are shared with TRBD1. With V trimmed by 6 bases and J by 4 bases, 23 bases remained unmatched. This CDR3 spans 19 amino acids. The germline gives CDR1 MDHEN, CDR2 SYDVKM. CDR3 DNA sequence: TGTGCCAGCAGCCGCCCCTTGGGTAAACACAGGGGCGACAGCTATGGCTACACCTTC. Amino acid sequence: CASSRPLGKHRGDSYGYTF.

The chain couples TRBV7-9 to TRBJ2-2, with a possible D match to TRBD2 (5 bases). CDR1 is SEHNR and CDR2 is FQNEAQ in the germline V gene (reference sequence). The CDR3 is 13 amino acids. The V gene lost 0 bases and the J gene lost 6 bases, with 5 bases spanning the gap. The CDR3, as DNA: TGTGCCAGCAGCTTAGCCGGGGCCGGGGAGCTGTTTTTT. Amino acid sequence: CASSLAGAGELFF. The whole variable domain, filled in from reference TRBV7-9 and TRBJ2-2, reads DTGVSQNPRHKITKRGQNVTFRCDPISEHNRLYWYRQTLGQGPEFLTYFQNEAQLEKSRLLSDRFSAERPKGSFSTLEIQRTEQGDSAMYLCASSLAGAGELFFGEGSRLTVL.

The chain joins TRBV4-3 to TRBJ2-5; D is ambiguous. The V gene lost 1 base and the J gene lost 2 bases, with 11 bases spanning the gap. Germline CDR1 reads LGHNA; CDR2 reads YSLEER. CDR3 length equals 15 residues. The CDR3 DNA reads as TGCGCCAGCAGCCAAGGCGCAAGGAAGCAAGAGACCCAGTACTTC. As protein: CASSQGARKQETQYF.

The J gene is TRBJ1-1, the V gene TRBV3-1 (or the pseudogene TRBV3-2), with D unresolved. Deletions cut 3 bases from V and 5 bases from J, with 16 bases between. Germline lookup yields CDR1 LGHDT and CDR2 YNNKEL (reference sequence). The CDR3 is made up of 15 amino acids. The CDR3 is CASSQSSPGGTEAFF. The CDR3 bases are TGTGCCAGCAGCCAGAGCAGTCCAGGAGGGACTGAAGCTTTCTTT.

V usage is TRBV19 and J usage is TRBJ1-2; TRBD1 aligns across 12 bases. V lost 2 bases to trimming and J lost 0 bases; unmatched junction nucleotides: 7. This CDR3 spans 18 amino acids. CDR1 is LNHDA and CDR2 is SQIVND in the germline V gene (reference sequence). The CDR3 sequence is CASSITGTGGRANYGYTF. The CDR3 DNA follows: TGTGCCAGTAGTATAACCGGGACAGGGGGCCGAGCTAACTATGGCTACACCTTC.